This is a list of T cell receptor beta chains from one sample in a study of immune evolution from preneoplasia to lung adenocarcinoma. TCRdb keeps only in-frame clones here, not all; method: immunoSEQ multiplex PCR. The data contain some 9,000 clones, more than 70% of them singletons. Sample: FFPE lung adenocarcinoma in situ tissue. The origin of the receptors is a person of 80 years or more with lung adenocarcinoma. Each CDR3 is given with its conserved first and last residue. The D gene is left open where the match is weak. For some rows the clone size is stated as once, few or many, or as a class when expanded; others skip it.

TRBV7-2,TRBJ2-7,.,.,CASSPLPFYEQYF,TGTGCCAGCAGCCCCCTGCCCTTCTACGAGCAGTACTTC
TRBV18,TRBJ1-4,.,TRBD1,CASSPPGQGNEKLFF,TGTGCCAGCTCACCACCGGGACAGGGGAATGAAAAACTGTTTTTT
TRBV30,TRBJ1-1,.,TRBD1,CAWSIPPGTEKAFF,TGTGCCTGGAGCATACCCCCGGGGACAGAAAAAGCTTTCTTT
TRBV28,TRBJ2-7,.,.,CASTLGGGNTYEQYF,TGTGCCAGCACCCTCGGAGGGGGGAATACCTACGAGCAGTACTTC
TRBV4-1,TRBJ2-7,.,TRBD2,CASSPERKFSGGAAYEQYF,TGCGCCAGCAGCCCCGAAAGGAAATTTAGCGGGGGGGCCGCATACGAGCAGTACTTC
TRBV28,TRBJ1-1,.,.,CASRNGATPNTEAFF,TGTGCCAGCCGAAACGGGGCCACCCCGAACACTGAAGCTTTCTTT
TRBV18,TRBJ2-7,.,.,CASSPGSSYEQYF,TGTGCCAGCTCACCGGGAAGCTCCTACGAGCAGTACTTC
TRBV15,TRBJ1-1,once,.,CATSRDRNTEAFF,TGTGCCACCAGCAGAGATCGTAACACTGAAGCTTTCTTT
TRBV29-1,TRBJ2-7,.,TRBD1,CSVAQGAFEQYF,TGCAGCGTTGCACAGGGGGCGTTTGAGCAGTACTTC
TRBV5-4,TRBJ2-2,.,TRBD1,CASSRQGNTGELFF,TGTGCCAGCTCTAGACAGGGGAACACCGGGGAGCTGTTTTTT
TRBV7-8,TRBJ1-1,.,.,CASTKTGTAVAEAFF,TGTGCCAGCACCAAAACCGGGACTGCTGTCGCTGAAGCTTTCTTT
TRBV10-1,TRBJ2-7,.,.,CASSELAWGGEQYF,TGCGCCAGCAGTGAGTTAGCATGGGGAGGCGAGCAGTACTTC
TRBV4-1,TRBJ1-2,.,TRBD1,CASSQDLGQGAGGYTF,TGCGCCAGCAGCCAAGATCTGGGACAGGGGGCTGGTGGCTACACCTTC
TRBV28,TRBJ1-2,.,.,CASSLRGNYGYTF,TGTGCCAGCAGCCTCAGGGGTAACTATGGCTACACCTTC
TRBV9,TRBJ1-2,.,TRBD1,CASSPAEEDRGAGYTF,TGTGCCAGCAGCCCCGCCGAGGAGGACAGGGGGGCTGGCTACACCTTC
TRBV6-6,TRBJ2-3,.,.,CASKGLADTQYF,TGTGCCAGCAAGGGTTTGGCAGATACGCAGTATTTT
TRBV30,TRBJ2-5,few,TRBD2,CAWSPWERGTQETQYF,TGTGCCTGGAGTCCTTGGGAGCGGGGGACACAAGAGACCCAGTACTTC
TRBV4-3,TRBJ1-2,.,TRBD1,CASSQNRGNYGYTF,TGCGCCAGCAGCCAAAACAGGGGAAACTATGGCTACACCTTC
TRBV7-2,TRBJ1-3,.,TRBD1,CASSWGQGNTIYF,TGTGCCAGCAGCTGGGGACAGGGGAACACCATATATTTT
TRBV7-9,TRBJ1-2,.,TRBD1,CASSIGQVNYGYTF,TGTGCCAGCAGCATCGGACAGGTTAACTATGGCTACACCTTC
TRBV7-2,TRBJ1-3,.,TRBD1,CASSARQGASGNTIYF,TGTGCCAGCAGCGCGCGACAGGGGGCGTCGGGAAACACCATATATTTT
TRBV14,TRBJ2-2,.,.,CASSRLAANTGELFF,TGTGCCAGCAGCCGGCTAGCCGCGAACACCGGGGAGCTGTTTTTT
TRBV19,TRBJ1-1,.,.,CASCGRGNTEAFF,TGTGCCAGTTGTGGGCGCGGGAACACTGAAGCTTTCTTT
TRBV4-2,TRBJ2-5,.,TRBD2,CASSQDRAGGGETQYF,TGTGCCAGCAGCCAAGATCGCGCGGGGGGTGGTGAGACCCAGTACTTC
TRBV4-3,TRBJ2-3,.,.,CASSQDFFTYTDTQYF,TGCGCCAGCAGCCAAGATTTCTTCACGTACACAGATACGCAGTATTTT
TRBV5-4,TRBJ2-3,.,TRBD2,CASSLWVASGVDTQYF,TGTGCCAGCAGCTTGTGGGTCGCTAGCGGGGTAGATACGCAGTATTTT
TRBV30,TRBJ2-2,few,.,CAWSTGSAGELFF,TGTGCCTGGAGTACGGGGTCCGCCGGGGAGCTGTTTTTT
TRBV5-8,TRBJ2-5,.,.,CASSLAGTSQETQYF,TGTGCCAGCAGCTTGGCCGGGACTTCTCAAGAGACCCAGTACTTC
TRBV6-1,TRBJ1-3,.,.,CASSAGVSGNTIYF,TGTGCCAGCAGTGCAGGGGTCTCTGGAAACACCATATATTTT